The sequence of this T cell receptor beta chain was determined in a study of blood T cell repertoires in COVID-19. On the study more broadly: Both acute and convalescent COVID-19 samples were obtained from the United States, Italy and Spain. The cDNA or gDNA used as material had been derived from T cells, B-cell-depleted T cells, or PBMCs.

This clone is a singleton in its sample. The CDR3 length is 17 residues. Germline CDR1 reads LGHNA; CDR2 reads YNFKEQ. V shed 2 bases, J shed 3 bases, and the junction held 7 bases outside the gene matches. In the authors' methods: Counts of nucleated cells, estimated from reference gene primer amplification, were obtained. The repertoire was sequenced with immunoSEQ multiplex PCR; TCRdb's copy has only in-frame clones and lacks some. V and J calls and clone size follow that table, whereas D and trimming were derived from the DNA. The table lists under 200,000 clones, roughly 84% of them singletons. This TCR came from a human donor in a cohort sampled during active COVID-19. Sequencing was done on a sample of peripheral blood. This chain links TRBV4-2 with TRBJ2-7; TRBD2 matches 13 bases. The DNA of the CDR3 is TGTGCCAGCAGCCAATCTACGGGACTAGCGGGAATCTACGAGCAGTACTTC. Translated, it gives CASSQSTGLAGIYEQYF.